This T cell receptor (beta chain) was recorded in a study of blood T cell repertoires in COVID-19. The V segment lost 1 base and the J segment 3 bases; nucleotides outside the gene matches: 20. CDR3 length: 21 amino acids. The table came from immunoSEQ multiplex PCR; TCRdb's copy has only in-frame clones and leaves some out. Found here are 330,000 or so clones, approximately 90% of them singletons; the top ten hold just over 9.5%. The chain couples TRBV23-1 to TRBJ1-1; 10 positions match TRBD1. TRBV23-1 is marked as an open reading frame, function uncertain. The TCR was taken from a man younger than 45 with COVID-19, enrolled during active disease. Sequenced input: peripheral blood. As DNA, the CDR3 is TGCGCCAGCAGTCAATTCCCTCACGTCAGACAGGGGGCTCGGGAAGACACTGAAGCTTTCTTT. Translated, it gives CASSQFPHVRQGAREDTEAFF.